The rows below give T cell receptor beta chains drawn from one sample of a study of T-cell memory formation after mild COVID-19. One entry per CDR3 protein, called by TCRdb with MiXCR from the 5' RACE reads. This table holds approximately 500,000 distinct CDR3 sequences, more than 20% found once. What was sequenced was PBMCs or a T cell subset sorted from them (not recorded which). The source is an adult woman who had mild COVID-19 (a few samples of this study predate the infection). Cell type and time point are not known. Both conserved end residues are part of each CDR3. A D gene is named only where the DNA matches it firmly. Expanded clones get a size class; other rows say once, few or many, or leave the size out.

V: TRBV6-6
size: few
J: TRBJ2-5
D: NA
CDR3: CASSSTGPQETQYF
DNA: TGTGCCAGCAGTTCCACAGGGCCACAAGAGACCCAGTACTTC

V: TRBV4-2
size: NA
J: TRBJ2-7
D: TRBD2
CDR3: CASSQDPSGGPYEQYF
DNA: TGTGCCAGCAGCCAAGACCCCAGCGGGGGGCCCTACGAGCAGTACTTC

V: TRBV15
size: few
J: TRBJ2-7
D: NA
CDR3: CATSFPRPAGTYEQYF
DNA: TGTGCCACCAGCTTTCCCCGCCCGGCAGGCACCTACGAGCAGTACTTC

V: TRBV4-3
size: NA
J: TRBJ2-4
D: NA
CDR3: CASSQDITGVENIQYF
DNA: TGCGCCAGCAGCCAAGATATTACGGGGGTGGAAAACATTCAGTACTTC

V: TRBV9
size: NA
J: TRBJ2-2
D: NA
CDR3: CASSVVSGTGELFF
DNA: TGTGCCAGCAGCGTAGTTAGTGGCACCGGGGAGCTGTTTTTT

V: TRBV6-5
size: NA
J: TRBJ1-4
D: TRBD1
CDR3: CASSYRPGQRNEKLFF
DNA: TGTGCCAGCAGTTATCGGCCGGGACAGAGAAATGAAAAACTGTTTTTT

V: TRBV7-3
size: NA
J: TRBJ2-1
D: TRBD2
CDR3: CASSLGMTSGRTYNEQFF
DNA: TGTGCCAGCAGCTTAGGGATGACTAGCGGGAGAACCTACAATGAGCAGTTCTTC

V: TRBV9
size: NA
J: TRBJ2-5
D: NA
CDR3: CASSSGTAGAQYF
DNA: TGTGCCAGCAGCTCTGGGACGGCCGGGGCCCAGTACTTC

V: TRBV10-2
size: few
J: TRBJ1-4
D: NA
CDR3: CASTLRAAGEKLFF
DNA: TGCGCCAGCACCCTTCGGGCCGCGGGTGAAAAACTGTTTTTT

V: TRBV7-3
size: NA
J: TRBJ2-5
D: NA
CDR3: CASSSQYQETQYF
DNA: TGTGCCAGCAGCTCCCAGTACCAAGAGACCCAGTACTTC

V: TRBV7-9
size: NA
J: TRBJ2-3
D: TRBD2
CDR3: CASTGDYTDTQYF
DNA: TGTGCCAGCACCGGGGACTACACAGATACGCAGTATTTT

V: TRBV6-5
size: NA
J: TRBJ1-1
D: NA
CDR3: CASIPPGRAGDTEAFF
DNA: TGTGCCAGCATCCCACCGGGGAGGGCGGGGGACACTGAAGCTTTCTTT

V: TRBV12-3/TRBV12-4
size: few
J: TRBJ1-1
D: NA
CDR3: CASSFSGHTEAFF
DNA: TGTGCCAGCAGTTTCTCGGGTCATACTGAAGCTTTCTTT

V: TRBV5-1
size: NA
J: TRBJ2-3
D: TRBD1
CDR3: CASSLSGQGRATQYF
DNA: TGCGCCAGCAGCTTGTCCGGACAGGGGAGAGCTACGCAGTATTTT

V: TRBV10-3
size: few
J: TRBJ2-7
D: TRBD2
CDR3: CAISERGGGGADYEQYF
DNA: TGTGCCATCAGTGAGCGAGGAGGCGGGGGGGCCGACTACGAGCAGTACTTC

V: TRBV7-2
size: NA
J: TRBJ1-1
D: NA
CDR3: CATKIQGGAFF
DNA: TGTGCCACCAAAATACAGGGTGGGGCTTTCTTT

V: TRBV5-1
size: many
J: TRBJ2-3
D: TRBD1
CDR3: CASSLGQGTIGTQYF
DNA: TGCGCCAGCAGCTTGGGACAGGGTACGATCGGTACGCAGTATTTT

V: TRBV12-3/TRBV12-4
size: few
J: TRBJ2-1
D: NA
CDR3: CANDRFSSYNEQFF
DNA: TGTGCCAACGACAGGTTCAGCTCCTACAATGAGCAGTTCTTC

V: TRBV4-1
size: NA
J: TRBJ1-1
D: NA
CDR3: CASSQGGEGSEAFF
DNA: TGCGCCAGCAGCCAAGGGGGCGAGGGGTCTGAAGCTTTCTTT

V: TRBV18
size: NA
J: TRBJ1-1
D: NA
CDR3: CASSPPRATNTEAFF
DNA: TGTGCCAGCTCACCACCGCGGGCCACCAACACTGAAGCTTTCTTT

V: TRBV13
size: NA
J: TRBJ1-2
D: TRBD1
CDR3: CASSLPDRRNQPYGYTF
DNA: TGTGCCAGCAGCTTACCGGACAGGAGAAACCAGCCCTATGGCTACACCTTC

V: TRBV5-1
size: NA
J: TRBJ2-3
D: TRBD2
CDR3: CASSLEVGGIADTQYF
DNA: TGCGCCAGCAGCTTGGAAGTCGGGGGGATTGCAGATACGCAGTATTTT

V: TRBV30
size: NA
J: TRBJ1-1
D: NA
CDR3: CAWSVLVNTEAFF
DNA: TGTGCCTGGAGTGTACTGGTGAACACTGAAGCTTTCTTT

V: TRBV18
size: NA
J: TRBJ1-2
D: NA
CDR3: CASSPRANYGYTF
DNA: TGTGCCAGCTCACCAAGGGCGAACTATGGCTACACCTTC

V: TRBV19
size: NA
J: TRBJ2-7
D: NA
CDR3: CASSISGTNSYEQYF
DNA: TGTGCCAGTAGTATTTCAGGTACCAATTCCTACGAGCAGTACTTC

V: TRBV7-2
size: few
J: TRBJ2-5
D: TRBD2
CDR3: CASSQSTSGPQETQYF
DNA: TGTGCCAGCAGCCAGAGTACTAGCGGGCCTCAAGAGACCCAGTACTTC

V: TRBV19
size: NA
J: TRBJ1-1
D: NA
CDR3: CASSTPWSTEAFF
DNA: TGTGCCAGTAGTACCCCGTGGAGCACTGAAGCTTTCTTT

V: TRBV7-9
size: few
J: TRBJ2-7
D: NA
CDR3: CAAAGPSGYEQYF
DNA: TGTGCCGCTGCGGGCCCCTCGGGTTACGAGCAGTACTTC

V: TRBV7-9
size: NA
J: TRBJ2-5
D: NA
CDR3: CASSLLKSGETKTQYF
DNA: TGTGCCAGCAGCCTCCTCAAGTCGGGAGAAACGAAGACCCAGTACTTC

V: TRBV4-1
size: NA
J: TRBJ2-1
D: NA
CDR3: CASSQDTPGVANEQFF
DNA: TGCGCCAGCAGCCAAGATACGCCGGGAGTAGCCAATGAGCAGTTCTTC

V: TRBV19
size: few
J: TRBJ2-1
D: TRBD1
CDR3: CASSGRRGNEQFF
DNA: TGTGCCAGTAGTGGTCGCAGGGGGAATGAGCAGTTCTTC

V: TRBV9
size: NA
J: TRBJ1-5
D: NA
CDR3: CASSVSGSDQPQHF
DNA: TGTGCCAGCAGCGTCTCAGGTAGCGATCAGCCCCAGCATTTT

V: TRBV21-1
size: few
J: TRBJ2-2
D: NA
CDR3: CASTSFASSGDNTGELFF
DNA: TGTGCCAGCACCTCGTTTGCGAGCAGCGGGGATAACACCGGGGAGCTGTTTTTT

V: TRBV5-1
size: NA
J: TRBJ2-3
D: NA
CDR3: CASYREGGRGTDTQYF
DNA: TGCGCCAGCTATCGCGAAGGGGGGCGCGGCACAGATACGCAGTATTTT

V: TRBV7-9
size: few
J: TRBJ2-2
D: NA
CDR3: CASGSNVGRTGELFF
DNA: TGTGCCAGCGGCTCTAACGTGGGGAGAACCGGGGAGCTGTTTTTT

V: TRBV11-2
size: NA
J: TRBJ2-2
D: TRBD1
CDR3: CASSFGPGGTTGELFF
DNA: TGTGCCAGCAGCTTCGGCCCAGGGGGAACCACCGGGGAGCTGTTTTTT

V: TRBV20-1
size: few
J: TRBJ2-7
D: NA
CDR3: CSARMRGAGEQYF
DNA: TGCAGTGCTAGGATGAGAGGGGCTGGCGAGCAGTACTTC

V: TRBV7-2
size: many
J: TRBJ1-5
D: NA
CDR3: CASSLTGSQPQHF
DNA: TGTGCCAGCAGCTTGACAGGAAGCCAGCCCCAGCATTTT

V: TRBV20-1
size: NA
J: TRBJ1-2
D: NA
CDR3: CSAGQNYGYTF
DNA: TGCAGTGCTGGGCAGAACTATGGCTACACCTTC

V: TRBV3-1
size: NA
J: TRBJ2-3
D: TRBD1
CDR3: CASSVRFRDRDRTDTQYF
DNA: TGTGCCAGCAGCGTCAGGTTCCGGGACAGGGATCGGACAGATACGCAGTATTTT

V: TRBV6-5
size: NA
J: TRBJ2-1
D: TRBD2
CDR3: CATRLAGTNEQFF
DNA: TGTGCCACCCGGCTAGCGGGCACCAATGAGCAGTTCTTC

V: TRBV29-1
size: NA
J: TRBJ2-5
D: TRBD2
CDR3: CSVARSSGVETQYF
DNA: TGCAGCGTTGCGAGGTCTAGCGGGGTAGAGACCCAGTACTTC

V: TRBV12-3/TRBV12-4
size: many
J: TRBJ2-5
D: NA
CDR3: CASSFSPLQETQYF
DNA: TGTGCCAGCAGTTTCTCTCCTCTCCAAGAGACCCAGTACTTC

V: TRBV20-1
size: few
J: TRBJ2-7
D: NA
CDR3: CSARATPGLNYEQYF
DNA: TGCAGTGCTAGAGCTACCCCGGGACTCAACTACGAGCAGTACTTC

V: TRBV7-8
size: NA
J: TRBJ1-3
D: NA
CDR3: CASSGGNTIYF
DNA: TGTGCCTCCTCCGGGGGAAACACCATATATTTT

V: TRBV7-3
size: many
J: TRBJ2-5
D: TRBD2
CDR3: CASSSGLAGGQETQYF
DNA: TGTGCCAGCAGCTCAGGACTAGCGGGAGGACAAGAGACCCAGTACTTC

V: TRBV24-1
size: many
J: TRBJ2-2
D: NA
CDR3: CATRPSGATGELFF
DNA: TGTGCCACCAGACCCTCCGGGGCCACCGGGGAGCTGTTTTTT

V: TRBV12-3/TRBV12-4
size: NA
J: TRBJ1-1
D: NA
CDR3: CASSLAPMNTEAFF
DNA: TGTGCCAGCAGTTTGGCACCCATGAACACTGAAGCTTTCTTT

V: TRBV7-3
size: few
J: TRBJ2-3
D: TRBD2
CDR3: CASSSRRLADRTDTQYF
DNA: TGTGCCAGCAGCTCAAGAAGACTAGCGGACCGCACAGATACGCAGTATTTT

V: TRBV5-1
size: NA
J: TRBJ2-5
D: NA
CDR3: CASSFGTDKETQYF
DNA: TGCGCCAGCAGTTTCGGTACCGATAAAGAGACCCAGTACTTC

V: TRBV12-3/TRBV12-4
size: few
J: TRBJ2-5
D: TRBD2
CDR3: CASSLTRLAGGLETQYF
DNA: TGTGCCAGCAGCCTGACCCGACTAGCGGGGGGGCTGGAGACCCAGTACTTC

V: TRBV4-1
size: few
J: TRBJ2-7
D: NA
CDR3: CASSQGGFRGYEQYF
DNA: TGCGCCAGCAGCCAAGGGGGGTTTAGAGGCTACGAGCAGTACTTC

V: TRBV12-3/TRBV12-4
size: few
J: TRBJ2-7
D: TRBD1
CDR3: CASSPGQTNYEQYF
DNA: TGTGCCAGCAGCCCGGGACAGACTAACTACGAGCAGTACTTC

V: TRBV27
size: NA
J: TRBJ2-2
D: NA
CDR3: CASSFYRPSGELFF
DNA: TGTGCCAGCAGTTTCTACCGACCCTCCGGGGAGCTGTTTTTT